The 7 T cell receptor beta chains below all came from one sample that was sequenced in a study of shared clonotypes between healthy human individuals. Only in-frame clones appear in the TCRdb table, and some are missing; sequencing was by immunoSEQ multiplex PCR. Counted here are roughly 1.5 million clones, 95% to 99% occurring once; the ten biggest clones make up roughly 0.45%. The specimen was naive CD4+ T cells sorted from blood. The subset was: CD45RA+ positively selected. The origin of the receptors is a man aged 25 to 45 in good health.

The chain couples TRBV7-8 to TRBJ2-3; 7 nucleotides match TRBD2. The CDR3 is 15 residues long. The V gene's germline CDR1 is SGHVS and CDR2 FQNEAQ. The V segment lost 3 bases and the J segment 1 base; nucleotides outside the gene matches: 4. CDR3 in amino acids: CASSFSGLGTDTQYF. CDR3 sequence (DNA): TGTGCCAGCAGCTTCTCCGGACTAGGCACAGATACGCAGTATTTT.

This chain joins TRBV11-3 and TRBJ2-7, with TRBD1 matching 11 bases. Unmatched junction bases numbered 7, after V lost 5 bases and J lost 1 base. CDR3 size: 16 residues. Germline-derived CDR1 and CDR2 are SGHNT and YENEEA. In DNA form, the CDR3 reads TGTGCCAGCAGCCTGACGGGGACAGGGGGTTCCTACGAGCAGTACTTC. It translates to CASSLTGTGGSYEQYF. Combining the CDR3 with reference TRBV11-3 and TRBJ2-7 gives the whole variable domain EAGVVQSPRYKIIEKKQPVAFWCNPISGHNTLYWYLQNLGQGPELLIRYENEEAVDDSQLPKDRFSAERLKGVDSTLKIQPAELGDSAVYLCASSLTGTGGSYEQYFGPGTRLTVT.

V and J are TRBV7-9 and TRBJ2-2, with a weak D call TRBD1 (6 bases). The CDR3 is made up of 19 amino acids. The germline V and J ends were trimmed by 2 bases and 0 bases, with 19 bases remaining between them. The V gene's germline CDR1 is SEHNR and CDR2 FQNEAQ (reference sequence). The CDR3 reads CASSLYWRQGLPNTGELFF. CDR3 in DNA: TGTGCCAGCAGCTTATACTGGAGGCAGGGGCTCCCGAACACCGGGGAGCTGTTTTTT.

The V gene is TRBV20-1, the J gene TRBJ2-3; D not resolved. Per germline, CDR1 DFQATT and CDR2 SNEGSKA (reference sequence). V lost 0 bases to trimming and J lost 8 bases, with 6 bases between them. There are 11 residues in the CDR3. The CDR3 nucleotides are TGCAGTGCTAGAGATCCTGGTACGCAGTATTTT. It is translated as CSARDPGTQYF.

A note on this clone: This sample includes further DNA sequences coding for the same CDR3. V is TRBV5-1 and J is TRBJ2-7, with D maybe TRBD1 (6 bases). The CDR3 covers 13 residues. The V end was cut by 4 bases, the J end by 2 bases, with 10 bases between. The germline V gene has CDR1 SGHRS and CDR2 YFSETQ. The chain's CDR3 is CASSPGQPYEQYF. The DNA of the CDR3 is TGCGCCAGCAGCCCTGGACAGCCCTACGAGCAGTACTTC.

The gene calls are TRBV20-1 and TRBJ1-2; no firm D call. Germline CDR1 is DFQATT and CDR2 is SNEGSKA (reference sequence). Trimming took 5 bases from V and 5 from J, leaving 9 bases between them. The CDR3 length is 11 residues. CDR3 protein: CSAWTDYGYTF. CDR3 nucleotides: TGCAGTGCTTGGACCGATTATGGCTACACCTTC.

The chain has TRBV6-5 and TRBJ1-1; D unresolved. The CDR3 runs to 13 residues. The V end lost 2 bases, the J end lost 11 bases, and 15 bases lay between the germline ends. Germline V gene lookup returns CDR1 MNHEY and CDR2 SVGAGI. CDR3 region: CASSYDGQRAAFF. DNA for the CDR3: TGTGCCAGCAGTTACGACGGCCAGCGGGCGGCTTTCTTT.